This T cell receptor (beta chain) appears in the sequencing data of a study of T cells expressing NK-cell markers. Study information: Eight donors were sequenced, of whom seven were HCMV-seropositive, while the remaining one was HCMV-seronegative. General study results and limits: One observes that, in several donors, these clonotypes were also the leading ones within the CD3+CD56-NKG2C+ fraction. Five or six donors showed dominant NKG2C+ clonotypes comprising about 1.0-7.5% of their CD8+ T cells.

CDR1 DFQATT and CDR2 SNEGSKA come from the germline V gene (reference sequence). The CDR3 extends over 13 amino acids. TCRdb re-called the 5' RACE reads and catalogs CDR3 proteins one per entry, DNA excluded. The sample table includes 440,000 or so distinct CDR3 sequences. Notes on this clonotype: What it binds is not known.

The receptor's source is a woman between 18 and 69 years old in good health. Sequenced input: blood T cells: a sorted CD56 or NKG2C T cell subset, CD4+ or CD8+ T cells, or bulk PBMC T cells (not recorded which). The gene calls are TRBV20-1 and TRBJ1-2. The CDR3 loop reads CSARAGPSYGYTF.